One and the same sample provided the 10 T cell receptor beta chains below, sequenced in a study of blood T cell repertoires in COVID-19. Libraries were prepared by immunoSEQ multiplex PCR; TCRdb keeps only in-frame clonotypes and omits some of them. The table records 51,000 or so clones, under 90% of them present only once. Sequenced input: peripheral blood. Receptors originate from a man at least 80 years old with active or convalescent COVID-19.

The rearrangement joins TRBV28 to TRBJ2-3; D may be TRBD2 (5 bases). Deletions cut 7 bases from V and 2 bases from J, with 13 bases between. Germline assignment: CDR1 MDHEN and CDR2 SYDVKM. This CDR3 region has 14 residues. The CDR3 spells CASTFSGLTDTQYF. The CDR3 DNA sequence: TGTGCCAGCACCTTTTCAGGACTCACAGATACGCAGTATTTT.

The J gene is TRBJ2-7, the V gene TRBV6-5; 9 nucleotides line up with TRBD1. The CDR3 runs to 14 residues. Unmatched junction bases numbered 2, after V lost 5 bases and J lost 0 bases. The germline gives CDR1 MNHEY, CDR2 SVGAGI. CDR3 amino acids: CASSTGGLSYEQYF. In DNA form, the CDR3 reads TGTGCCAGCAGTACAGGGGGCCTCTCCTACGAGCAGTACTTC.

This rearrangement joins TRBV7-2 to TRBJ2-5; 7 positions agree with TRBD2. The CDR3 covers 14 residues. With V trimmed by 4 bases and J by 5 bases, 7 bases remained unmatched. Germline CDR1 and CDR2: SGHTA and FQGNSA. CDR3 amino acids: CASSWGGSQETQYF. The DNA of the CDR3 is TGTGCCAGCAGCTGGGGGGGAAGTCAGGAGACCCAGTACTTC.

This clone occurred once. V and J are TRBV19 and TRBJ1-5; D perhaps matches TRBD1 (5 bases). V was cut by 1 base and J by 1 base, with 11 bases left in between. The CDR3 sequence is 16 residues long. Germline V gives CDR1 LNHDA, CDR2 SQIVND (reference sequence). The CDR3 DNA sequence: TGTGCCAGTAGTATAGCGGGGGGACGGAGCAATCAGCCCCAGCATTTT. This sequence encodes CASSIAGGRSNQPQHF.

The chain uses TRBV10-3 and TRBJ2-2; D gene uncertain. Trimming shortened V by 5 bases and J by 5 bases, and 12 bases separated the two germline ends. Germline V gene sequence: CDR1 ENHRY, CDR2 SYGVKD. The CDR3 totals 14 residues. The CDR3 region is CAISRLDGTGELFF. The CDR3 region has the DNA TGTGCCATCAGTCGGCTTGACGGGACCGGGGAGCTGTTTTTT.

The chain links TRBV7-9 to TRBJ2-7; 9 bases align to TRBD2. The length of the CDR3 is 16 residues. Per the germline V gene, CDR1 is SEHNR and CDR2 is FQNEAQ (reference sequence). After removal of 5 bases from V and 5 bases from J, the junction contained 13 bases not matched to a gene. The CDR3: CASSGTSWRAGNEQYF. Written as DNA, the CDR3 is TGTGCCAGCAGCGGGACTAGCTGGCGAGCCGGGAACGAGCAGTACTTC.

The CDR3 reads CASSFPWGPGANVLTF. CDR3 in DNA: TGCGCCAGCAGCTTCCCTTGGGGGCCTGGGGCCAACGTCCTGACTTTC. V is TRBV5-1 and J is TRBJ2-6; D is possibly TRBD1 (6 bases). Germline CDR1 SGHRS, CDR2 YFSETQ. Trimming removed 2 bases from V and 2 bases from J, with 11 bases in between. The CDR3 consists of 16 residues.

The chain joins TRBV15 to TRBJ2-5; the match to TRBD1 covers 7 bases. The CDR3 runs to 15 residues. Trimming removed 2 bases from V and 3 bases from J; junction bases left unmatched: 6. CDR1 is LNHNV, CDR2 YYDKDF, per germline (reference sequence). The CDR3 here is CATSRRGTGEETQYF. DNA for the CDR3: TGTGCCACCAGCAGAAGGGGCACAGGGGAAGAGACCCAGTACTTC.

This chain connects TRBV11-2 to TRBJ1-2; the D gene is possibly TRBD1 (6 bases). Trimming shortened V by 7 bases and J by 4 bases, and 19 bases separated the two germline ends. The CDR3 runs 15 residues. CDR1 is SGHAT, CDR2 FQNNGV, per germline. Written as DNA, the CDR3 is TGTGCCAGCACCTCCGGAACCAGGGGCCCCTATGGCTACACCTTC. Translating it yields CASTSGTRGPYGYTF.

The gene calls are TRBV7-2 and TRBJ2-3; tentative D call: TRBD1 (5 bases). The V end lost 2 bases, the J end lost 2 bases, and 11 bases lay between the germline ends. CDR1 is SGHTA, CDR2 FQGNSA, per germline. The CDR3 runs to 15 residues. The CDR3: CASSLQGPNTDTQYF. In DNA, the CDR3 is TGTGCCAGCAGCTTACAGGGTCCCAACACAGATACGCAGTATTTT.